These 7 T cell receptor beta chains share one sample of origin, sequenced in a study of blood T cell repertoires in COVID-19. Measured with immunoSEQ multiplex PCR; TCRdb has only the in-frame clones, and not every one. This sample has hundreds of thousands of clones, with roughly four fifths found just once. The sequencing input was PBMCs or T cells enriched from blood (not recorded which). Receptor source: a woman aged 45 to 65 who had been exposed to COVID-19.

The CDR3 protein is CASSQDSRPPGNTIYF. CDR3 coding DNA: TGCGCCAGCAGCCAAGATTCCAGGCCGCCGGGAAACACCATATATTTT. The chain links TRBV4-3 to TRBJ1-3; unclear D gene. The V end lost 0 bases, the J end lost 4 bases, and 13 bases lay between the germline ends. The CDR3 extends over 16 amino acids. CDR1 LGHNA and CDR2 YSLEER come from the germline V gene.

DNA for the CDR3: TGTGCCAGCAGCGGAAGGACTAGGACGCCAGATACGCAGTATTTT. It codes for CASSGRTRTPDTQYF. The rearrangement uses TRBV11-3 and TRBJ2-3; 7 bases align to TRBD2. Germline lookup yields CDR1 SGHNT and CDR2 YENEEA. With V trimmed by 5 bases and J by 4 bases, 9 bases remained unmatched. CDR3 length equals 15 residues.

This clone was counted a few times. CDR3 amino acids: CASSQGGAANYGYTF. Written as DNA, the CDR3 is TGCGCCAGCAGCCAAGGTGGGGCGGCTAACTATGGCTACACCTTC. The chain couples TRBV4-3 to TRBJ1-2; maybe TRBD1 (5 bases). Trimming left V 1 base short and J 0 bases short, with 9 bases between. Germline V gene sequence: CDR1 LGHNA, CDR2 YSLEER. This CDR3 spans 15 amino acids.

The chain recombines TRBV20-1 with TRBJ1-1; D is perhaps TRBD1 (6 bases). The CDR3 runs 14 residues. Trimming left V 3 bases short and J 2 bases short, with 13 bases between. Germline assignment: CDR1 DFQATT and CDR2 SNEGSKA (reference sequence). The CDR3 sequence is CSASPDRSNTEAFF. The CDR3 DNA reads TGCAGTGCTAGTCCCGACAGGAGCAACACTGAAGCTTTCTTT.

The chain is built from TRBV12-3 or TRBV12-4 and TRBJ2-7; tentatively, D is TRBD2 (5 bases). The CDR3 contains 12 residues. The V and J ends lost 4 bases and 10 bases respectively, with 14 bases between them. The CDR3 DNA sequence: TGTGCCAGCAGTTCGGACTTCAGGAAACAGTACTTC. Protein: CASSSDFRKQYF.

This clone occurred a few times. The J gene is TRBJ1-1, the V gene TRBV24-1; 7 positions match TRBD1. Germline trimming cut 7 bases from V and 8 bases from J; bases unmatched to any gene: 3. CDR3 length equals 11 residues. Germline CDR1 is KGHDR and CDR2 is SFDVKD. The CDR3 DNA sequence: TGTGCCACCAGCAAGGGACAGGAAGCTTTCTTT. Translated: CATSKGQEAFF.

V is TRBV4-2 and J is TRBJ1-5; D call uncertain. The V end lost 1 base, the J end lost 6 bases, and 10 bases lay between the germline ends. The length of the CDR3 is 14 residues. Germline CDR1 reads LGHNA; CDR2 reads YNFKEQ. The DNA of the CDR3 is TGTGCCAGCAGCCAAGGAGGGAACGGTCAGCCCCAGCATTTT. Translating it yields CASSQGGNGQPQHF.